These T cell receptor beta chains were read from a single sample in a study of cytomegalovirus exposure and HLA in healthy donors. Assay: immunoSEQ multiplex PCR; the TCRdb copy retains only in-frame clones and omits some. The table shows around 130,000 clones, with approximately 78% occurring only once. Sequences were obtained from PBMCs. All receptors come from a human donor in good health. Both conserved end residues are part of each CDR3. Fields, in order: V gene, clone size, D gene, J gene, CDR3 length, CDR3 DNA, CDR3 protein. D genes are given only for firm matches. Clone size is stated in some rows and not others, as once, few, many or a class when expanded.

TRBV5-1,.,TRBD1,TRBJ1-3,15,TGCGCCAGCAGCCCGAACACAGGGGCTGGAAACACCATATATTTT,CASSPNTGAGNTIYF
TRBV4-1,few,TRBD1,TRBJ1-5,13,TGCGCCAGCAGCCACGGGACAGATCAGCCCCAGCATTTT,CASSHGTDQPQHF
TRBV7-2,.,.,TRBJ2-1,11,TGTGCCAGCAGCCATGTCCATGAGCAGTTCTTC,CASSHVHEQFF
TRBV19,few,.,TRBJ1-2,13,TGTGCCAGTAGTATCTCAGGGTACTATGGCTACACCTTC,CASSISGYYGYTF
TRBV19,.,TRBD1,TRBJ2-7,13,TGTGCCAGTACCCAGGGGACAGCCCACGAGCAGTACTTC,CASTQGTAHEQYF
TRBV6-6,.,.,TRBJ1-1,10,TGTGCCAGCAGCCGGTCTGAAGCTTTCTTT,CASSRSEAFF
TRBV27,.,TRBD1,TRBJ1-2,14,TGTGCCAGCACCCGGACCGGGACAGGGGGCGGCTACACCTTC,CASTRTGTGGGYTF
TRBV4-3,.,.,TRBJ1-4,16,TGCGCCAGCAGCCAAGGGACAGTACGTGGGGATGAAAAACTGTTTTTT,CASSQGTVRGDEKLFF
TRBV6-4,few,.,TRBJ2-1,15,TGTGCCAGCAGCCCAACCTTCGGGACTCCCAATGAGCAGTTCTTC,CASSPTFGTPNEQFF
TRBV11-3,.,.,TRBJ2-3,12,TGTGCCAGCAGCTTAGGGGGGCATACGCAGTATTTT,CASSLGGHTQYF
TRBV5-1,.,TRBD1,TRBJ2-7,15,TGCGCCAGCAGCGGGGGGACAGGGCCAGCCTACGAGCAGTACTTC,CASSGGTGPAYEQYF
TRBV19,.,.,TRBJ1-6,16,TGTGCCAGTAGTATTACCGCGACAGGCTCTAATTCACCCCTCCACTTT,CASSITATGSNSPLHF
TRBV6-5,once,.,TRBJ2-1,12,TGTGCCAGCAGTTACGAGGGCAATGAGCAGTTCTTC,CASSYEGNEQFF
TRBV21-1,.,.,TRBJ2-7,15,TGTGCCAGCAGCAAAGGACCGGGACAGGGATACGAGCAGTACTTC,CASSKGPGQGYEQYF
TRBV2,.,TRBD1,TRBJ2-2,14,TGTGCCAGCAGTCGACAGGGGAACACCGGGGAGCTGTTTTTT,CASSRQGNTGELFF
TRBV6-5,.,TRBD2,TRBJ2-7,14,TGTGCCAGCAGTTACGGTCGGGGGGTAGGGAAGCAGTACTTC,CASSYGRGVGKQYF
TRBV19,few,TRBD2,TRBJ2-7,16,TGTGCCAGTAGTATAGCCGGCGGGAGTAAAATTGCCGAGCAGTACTTC,CASSIAGGSKIAEQYF
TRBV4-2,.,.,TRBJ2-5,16,TGTGCCAGCAGCCAAGGCCCTCAGGGCTCGGGAGAGACCCAGTACTTC,CASSQGPQGSGETQYF
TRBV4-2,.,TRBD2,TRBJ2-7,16,TGTGCCAGCAGCCCCACAATGACTAGCGGACCCTACGAGCAGTACTTC,CASSPTMTSGPYEQYF
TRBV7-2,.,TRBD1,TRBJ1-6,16,TGTGCCAGCAGCTTATCCCCGACAGGGGTCGGATCACCCCTCCACTTT,CASSLSPTGVGSPLHF
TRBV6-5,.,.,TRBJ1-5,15,TGTGCCAGCAGTAGCGGCACATATAGCAATCAGCCCCAGCATTTT,CASSSGTYSNQPQHF
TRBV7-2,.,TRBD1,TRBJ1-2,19,TGTGCCAGCAGCTTAGCGCCAGGACCCCAGGGGGGAGCTAACTATGGCTACACCTTC,CASSLAPGPQGGANYGYTF
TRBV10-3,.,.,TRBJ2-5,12,TGTGCCAGTCGCGCAGTCGGGGAGACCCAGTACTTC,CASRAVGETQYF
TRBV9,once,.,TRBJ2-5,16,TGTGCCAGCAGCGTAGGCGCGGGGAAGTACCAAGAGACCCAGTACTTC,CASSVGAGKYQETQYF
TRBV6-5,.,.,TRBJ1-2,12,TGTGCCAGTTCCCCCGGGGTCTATGGCTACACCTTC,CASSPGVYGYTF
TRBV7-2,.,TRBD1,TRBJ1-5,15,TGTGCCAGCAGCCGACAGGGGGCACACAATCAGCCCCAGCATTTT,CASSRQGAHNQPQHF
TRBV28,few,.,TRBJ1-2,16,TGTGCCAGCAGTTTGGGTGGGGGGTCCTCACCCTATGGCTACACCTTC,CASSLGGGSSPYGYTF
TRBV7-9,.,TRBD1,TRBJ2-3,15,TGTGCCAGCAGCGGTACAGGGGGCAAGGGAGATACGCAGTATTTT,CASSGTGGKGDTQYF
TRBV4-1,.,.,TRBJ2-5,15,TGCGCCAGCAGCCAAGGGCAGGCCCCTCAAGAGACCCAGTACTTC,CASSQGQAPQETQYF
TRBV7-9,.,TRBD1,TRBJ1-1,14,TGTGCCAGCACCCTACAGGGGTTGAACACTGAAGCTTTCTTT,CASTLQGLNTEAFF
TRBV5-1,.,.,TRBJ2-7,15,TGCGCCAGCAGCCCCGACCCGACAAGTATCTACGAGCAGTACTTC,CASSPDPTSIYEQYF
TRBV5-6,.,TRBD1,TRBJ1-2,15,TGTGCCAGCAGCCCCGGGACAGTAGCTAACTATGGCTACACCTTC,CASSPGTVANYGYTF
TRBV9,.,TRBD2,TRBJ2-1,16,TGTGCCAGCAGCGTAGGACTAGCGGGAGGGGCAAATGAGCAGTTCTTC,CASSVGLAGGANEQFF
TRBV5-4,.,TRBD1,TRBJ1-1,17,TGTGCCAGCAGCTTGATGGGACAGGGGATTCGGGACACTGAAGCTTTCTTT,CASSLMGQGIRDTEAFF
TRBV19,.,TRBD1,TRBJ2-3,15,TGTGCCAGTAGCATCGACAGGGGGTGGACAGATACGCAGTATTTT,CASSIDRGWTDTQYF
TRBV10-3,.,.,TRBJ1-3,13,TGTGCCATCGCGGGGGGAGTAGGTAACACCATATATTTT,CAIAGGVGNTIYF
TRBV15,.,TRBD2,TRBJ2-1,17,TGTGCCACCAGACTAGCGGGGGAAATTTGGACCTACAATGAGCAGTTCTTC,CATRLAGEIWTYNEQFF
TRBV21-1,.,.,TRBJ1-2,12,TGTGCCAGCAGCAAAGGGACTCCTGGCTACACCTTC,CASSKGTPGYTF
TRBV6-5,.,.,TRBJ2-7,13,TGTGCCAGCAGTTGGGAAAGGGGCGGCGAGCAGTACTTC,CASSWERGGEQYF
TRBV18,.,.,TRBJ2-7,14,TGTGCCAGCTCACCTAGGGAGAGCTCCTACGAGCAGTACTTC,CASSPRESSYEQYF
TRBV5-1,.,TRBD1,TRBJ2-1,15,TGCGCCAGCAGGGCACAGGGGGCGCGTGACAATGAGCAGTTCTTC,CASRAQGARDNEQFF
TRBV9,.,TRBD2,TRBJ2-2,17,TGTGCCAGCAGCGTAGTACCAGCGGGGGGTCACGCCGGGGAGCTGTTTTTT,CASSVVPAGGHAGELFF
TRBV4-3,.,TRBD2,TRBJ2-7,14,TGCGCCAGCAGCCAAGGAAGCGGGGCCTACGAGCAGTACTTC,CASSQGSGAYEQYF
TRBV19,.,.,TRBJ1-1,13,TGTGCCAGTAGTATACGGGGGAACACTGAAGCTTTCTTT,CASSIRGNTEAFF
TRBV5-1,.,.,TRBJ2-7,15,TGCGCCAGCAGCTTGGAACAGGGTCCCTCCTACGAGCAGTACTTC,CASSLEQGPSYEQYF
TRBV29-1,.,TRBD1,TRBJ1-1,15,TGCAGCGTGGCGGTGACGTCCAGGGGGGACACTGAAGCTTTCTTT,CSVAVTSRGDTEAFF